This T cell receptor beta chain was recorded in a study of CD8 T cells in Susac syndrome. When the RNA was reverse transcribed, random hexamers were used with an input of about 0.5 to 1 ug. TCRdb processed the immunoSEQ multiplex PCR reads anew with MiXCR; each CDR3 protein has one entry. The sample lists about 200,000 distinct CDR3 sequences, over 85% seen once, with around 0.093% in the top ten. Only one count was recorded for this clonotype. The length of the CDR3 is 17 residues. The ends lost 1 base at V and 2 bases at J; junction bases unmatched: 8. Germline CDR1 reads LGHDT; CDR2 reads YNNKEL (reference sequence).

Sequenced input: CD4+ T cells from PBMCs. The TCR sequence derives from a human donor in good health. J is TRBJ2-7 and V is TRBV3-1; TRBD2 matches 10 bases. The DNA of the CDR3 is TGTGCCAGCAGCCAAGGTCCGCTAGCGGGGGTGGCCTACGAGCAGTACTTC. This codes for CASSQGPLAGVAYEQYF.